The source of this T cell receptor beta chain is a study of metastatic and nonmetastatic thyroid tumors. Study-level results: Relative to benign nodules, malignant thyroid tumors were reportedly characterized by significantly elevated TCR beta diversity in blood and tumor.

This clone has only a few counts. The antigen remains unidentified. TCRdb reanalyzed the PCR reads via MiXCR. In the table there are around 17,000 clones, about 24% of which are singletons. Thyroid surgery was performed in patients who had received no treatment beforehand. Looked up from germline, CDR1 is MNHNS and CDR2 is SASEGT. The CDR3 loop spans 15 amino acids. Trimming took 7 bases from V and 3 from J, leaving 16 bases between them. This chain links TRBV6-1 with TRBJ1-3; D is uncertain. The sequenced sample consisted of adjacent normal tissue. The source of this sequence is a female donor with papillary thyroid cancer or a benign thyroid nodule (not recorded which). Some clones in this sample may be carry-over from other donors' samples. CDR3 loop: CASKKKSGNGNTIYF. CDR3 DNA: TGTGCCAGCAAAAAGAAGTCCGGAAATGGAAACACCATATATTTT.